Presented here are 6 T cell receptor beta chains from one specimen sequenced in a study of tumor and adjacent non-tumor tissue in lung cancer. A modified ARM-PCR protocol with three rounds of nested PCR amplified TCRbeta. TCRdb independently ran MiXCR on the multiplex PCR reads; one entry per CDR3 protein. The sample yields around 80,000 distinct CDR3 sequences, 80% to 90% seen once. This sample's RNA came from whole unsorted tissue. More than 3 cm separated this lung sample from the edge of the tumor. Specimen: distant non-tumor lung tissue. These receptors all stem from a man in his 60s with non-small cell lung cancer.

A word on this clonotype: A junction end diverges from the germline sequence, so it may reflect a read error. The rearrangement links TRBV6-1 to TRBJ2-2; the D gene is possibly TRBD2 (6 bases). CDR1 and CDR2 (germline): MNHNS, SASEGT. This CDR3 is built from 15 residues. In DNA form, the CDR3 reads TGTGTCAGCAGTAGACTAGACGTTGACACCGGGGAGCTGTTTTTT. It codes for CVSSRLDVDTGELFF.

Points on this clonotype: One end of the junction fails to match germline, which may point to a read error. In DNA form, the CDR3 reads TGTGCCAACACAGGGACTAGCGGGGACACAGATACCCAGTATTTT. Translation gives CANTGTSGDTDTQYF. The chain employs TRBV12-3 or TRBV12-4 and TRBJ2-3; TRBD2 agrees at 13 bases. CDR3 length: 15 amino acids.

As for this clonotype: Given the absence of the conserved phenylalanine or tryptophan at the CDR3 end, a read error is likely. This chain links TRBV29-1 with TRBJ2-7; 7 positions agree with TRBD1. The V and J ends lost 6 bases and 6 bases, in that order; junction bases with no gene match: 8. In germline, CDR1 is SQVTM, CDR2 ANQGSEA. The CDR3 has 12 amino acids. The CDR3 DNA reads as TGCAGCGTCGAACTACAGGGGCGCGAGCAGTACTGT. This translates into CSVELQGREQYC.

A word on this clonotype: The junction departs from the called germline gene at one end, perhaps through a read error. This sequence joins TRBV4-3 and TRBJ2-6, with D possibly being TRBD2 (5 bases). CDR1 LGHNA and CDR2 YSLEER come from the germline V gene. This CDR3 spans 16 amino acids. CDR3 DNA sequence: TGCGCCAGCAGTCAAGAGGAGGTGTCTAGGGCCAACGTCCTGACTTTC. Its protein product is CASSQEEVSRANVLTF.

Concerning this clonotype: In this CDR3 the conserved last residue, phenylalanine or tryptophan, is missing, so a read error is likely. V usage is TRBV6-1 and J usage is TRBJ2-6; perhaps TRBD2 as D (5 bases). The CDR3 runs 19 residues. V lost 6 bases and J 6 bases, leaving 27 bases between the germline ends. Germline-derived CDR1 and CDR2 are MNHNS and SASEGT. This chain's CDR3 is CASSLLSRASSAEANVLTS. DNA for the CDR3: TGTGCCAGCAGCCTCCTGTCCCGGGCGAGTAGCGCTGAGGCCAACGTCCTGACTTCC.

The chain joins TRBV20-1 to TRBJ2-7, with a weak D call TRBD2 (5 bases). This CDR3 is 12 amino acids long. Trimming cost V 7 bases and J 2 bases, with 12 bases left between them. Germline V lookup: CDR1 DFQATT, CDR2 SNEGSKA (reference sequence). This chain's CDR3 is CSVSAITYEQYF. CDR3 DNA: TGCAGTGTTAGCGCGATCACCTACGAGCAGTACTTC.